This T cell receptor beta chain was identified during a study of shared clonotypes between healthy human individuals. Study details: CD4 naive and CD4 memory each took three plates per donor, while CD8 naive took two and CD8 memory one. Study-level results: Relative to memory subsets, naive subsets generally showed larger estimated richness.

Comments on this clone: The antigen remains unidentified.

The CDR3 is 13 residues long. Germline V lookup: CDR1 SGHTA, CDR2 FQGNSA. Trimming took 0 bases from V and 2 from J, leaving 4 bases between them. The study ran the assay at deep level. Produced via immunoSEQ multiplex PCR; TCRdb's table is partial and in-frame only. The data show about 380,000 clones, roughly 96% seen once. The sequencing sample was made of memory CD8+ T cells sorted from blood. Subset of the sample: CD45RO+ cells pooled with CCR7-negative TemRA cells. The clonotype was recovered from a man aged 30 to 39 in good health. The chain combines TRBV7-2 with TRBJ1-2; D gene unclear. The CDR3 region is CASSLAQNYGYTF. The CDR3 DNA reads TGTGCCAGCAGCTTAGCCCAAAACTATGGCTACACCTTC.